This passage covers 13 T cell receptor beta chains from one sample sequenced in a study of Ad26.COV2.S vaccination and SARS-CoV-2 variants. Clones were sequenced by immunoSEQ multiplex PCR, and TCRdb holds only the in-frame ones, with some missing. The sample includes over 200,000 clones, over 75% of them seen just once. Specified treatment: roughly 18 received Ad26.COV2.S at low or high dose, single or two shots; several received placebo; per-sample allocation not given. Samples analyzed were those drawn on day 63 after the first vaccine or placebo injection. This sample comprised peripheral blood, obtained in a trial of Ad26.COV2.S vaccine versus placebo. The receptors come from a person aged 18-60 years who received the Ad26.COV2.S COVID-19 vaccine or a placebo.

J is TRBJ2-3 and V is TRBV3-1 (or the pseudogene TRBV3-2); no clear D. The CDR3 covers 13 residues. With 4 bases removed from V and 0 bases from J, the gap between germline ends came to 5 bases. Germline lookup yields CDR1 LGHDT and CDR2 YNNKEL (reference sequence). The CDR3 is CASSPSSTDTQYF. The CDR3 bases are TGTGCCAGCAGCCCATCCAGCACAGATACGCAGTATTTT.

The chain links TRBV4-3 to TRBJ1-5, with D possibly TRBD1 on 6 matching bases. The CDR3 is 16 amino acids. Deletions cut 0 bases from V and 0 bases from J, with 9 bases between. CDR1 and CDR2 from the germline V gene are LGHNA and YSLEER. CDR3 residues: CASSQDYRVSNQPQHF. The DNA of the CDR3 is TGCGCCAGCAGCCAAGATTACAGGGTTAGCAATCAGCCCCAGCATTTT.

The chain recombines TRBV24-1 with TRBJ2-2; a possible D gene is TRBD2 (5 bases). V lost 12 bases and J 4 bases, leaving 11 bases between the germline ends. Germline lookup yields CDR1 KGHDR and CDR2 SFDVKD. This CDR3 is 12 amino acids long. The CDR3 protein is CASGLSTGELFF. The CDR3 DNA reads as TGTGCCTCAGGACTGAGCACCGGGGAGCTGTTTTTT.

Here the CDR3 reads CASSSPPGQGAEGYTF. In nucleotides, the CDR3 is TGCGCCAGCAGCTCGCCTCCGGGACAGGGGGCTGAGGGCTACACCTTC. The chain recombines TRBV5-1 with TRBJ1-2; 12 bases map to TRBD1. With 3 bases clipped from V and 8 bases from J, the junction kept 11 bases outside the gene matches. The CDR3 extends over 16 amino acids. Germline CDR1 is SGHRS and CDR2 is YFSETQ.

The gene calls are TRBV6-1 and TRBJ1-2; D gene uncertain. CDR1 is MNHNS, CDR2 SASEGT, per germline. Trimming stripped 3 bases from V and 0 bases from J, with 14 bases between. CDR3 length: 16 residues. This CDR3 is CASSEEGWGANYGYTF. The CDR3 DNA is TGTGCCAGCAGTGAGGAAGGGTGGGGTGCTAACTATGGCTACACCTTC.

The chain uses TRBV9 and TRBJ1-3, with a weak D call TRBD1 (6 bases). Between the trimmed V and J ends, which lost 3 bases and 5 bases, there was a span of 9 bases. CDR3 length: 13 amino acids. CDR1 SGDLS and CDR2 YYNGEE come from the germline V gene. The CDR3 sequence is CASSEDSRNTIYF. Written as DNA, the CDR3 is TGTGCCAGCAGCGAGGACAGCAGAAACACCATATATTTT.

This clone showed up just a few times. The chain recombines TRBV2 with TRBJ1-3; possibly TRBD1 for D (6 bases). The germline CDR1 and CDR2 sequences are SNHLY and FYNNEI. The V gene lost 7 bases and the J gene lost 2 bases, with 9 bases spanning the gap. The CDR3 totals 13 residues. CDR3 bases: TGTGCCAGCAAGGGGGACGCTGGAAACACCATATATTTT. Protein: CASKGDAGNTIYF.

The chain has TRBV4-3 and TRBJ2-7; TRBD1 matches at 9 bases. The CDR3 covers 17 residues. Trimming cost V 3 bases and J 2 bases; bases outside gene matches: 11. Per the germline V gene, CDR1 is LGHNA and CDR2 is YSLEER. CDR3 DNA sequence: TGCGCCAGCAGCCACTCAACTCGGGACAGGGCGCCCTACGAGCAGTACTTC. As protein: CASSHSTRDRAPYEQYF.

The J gene is TRBJ1-1, the V gene TRBV27, with D hard to call. The germline V gene encodes CDR1 MNHEY and CDR2 SMNVEV (reference sequence). The V end lost 3 bases, the J end lost 2 bases, and 7 bases lay between the germline ends. The CDR3 loop spans 13 amino acids. This CDR3 reads CASSFEINTEAFF. The CDR3 DNA follows: TGTGCCAGCAGTTTTGAAATCAACACTGAAGCTTTCTTT.

The rearrangement joins TRBV12-3 or TRBV12-4 to TRBJ1-2; 8 bases fit TRBD1. This CDR3 has 13 amino acids. The V and J ends lost 11 bases and 6 bases, in that order; junction bases with no gene match: 11. The CDR3 DNA reads as TGTGCCGGACGACAGGGGAACAGCGATGGCTACACCTTC. The encoded protein is CAGRQGNSDGYTF.

This clone appeared once. The chain employs TRBV6-6 and TRBJ1-6; D gene unclear. CDR1 MNHNY and CDR2 SVGAGI come from the germline V gene (reference sequence). The CDR3 runs to 11 residues. V lost 8 bases, J lost 6 bases, and 5 bases lay in between. DNA for the CDR3: TGTGCCAGCTCGAGTAATTCACCCCTCCACTTT. Residues: CASSSNSPLHF.

The chain couples TRBV7-2 to TRBJ2-4; 10 bases line up with TRBD2. Germline assignment: CDR1 SGHTA and CDR2 FQGNSA. This CDR3 has 16 residues. The trim removed 1 base at V and 4 bases at J, leaving 4 bases unmatched. CDR3 bases: TGTGCCAGCAGCTTAGTATGGACTAGCGGAAAAAACATTCAGTACTTC. Its protein is CASSLVWTSGKNIQYF.

This clone was seen just once. The V and J genes are TRBV6-5 and TRBJ2-2, with D unresolved. Trimming took off 8 bases at V and 4 bases at J, with 17 bases between the two ends. Germline V CDR1 and CDR2: MNHEY, SVGAGI. There are 15 residues in the CDR3. This CDR3 reads CASALSLSATGELFF. The CDR3 DNA reads TGTGCCAGCGCACTGTCCCTCTCAGCCACCGGGGAGCTGTTTTTT.